The table lists the clone carrying this T cell receptor beta chain with a count of one. Assay: immunoSEQ multiplex PCR; the TCRdb copy retains only in-frame clones and omits some. Among approximately 760,000 clones, approximately 85% were seen once, and the ten largest hold approximately 0.01%. The data derive from a study of shared T cell receptors in the human thymus. Trimming removed 3 bases at V and 4 bases at J, with 12 bases between. CDR1 is MDHEN, CDR2 SYDVKM, per germline. This CDR3 contains 15 residues. These data were also filed under a second study, of human thymus T cells. That paper states: Apparent skewing of V and J gene usage characterized both thymic and blood repertoires.

Specimen: thymocytes. This sequence joins TRBV28 and TRBJ1-4; tentatively, D is TRBD1 (6 bases). This receptor was taken from a girl in the first two years of life with a congenital heart defect. CDR3 in DNA: TGTGCCAGCAGTTTCAGGGGACGCGGTAATGAAAAACTGTTTTTT. This translates into CASSFRGRGNEKLFF.